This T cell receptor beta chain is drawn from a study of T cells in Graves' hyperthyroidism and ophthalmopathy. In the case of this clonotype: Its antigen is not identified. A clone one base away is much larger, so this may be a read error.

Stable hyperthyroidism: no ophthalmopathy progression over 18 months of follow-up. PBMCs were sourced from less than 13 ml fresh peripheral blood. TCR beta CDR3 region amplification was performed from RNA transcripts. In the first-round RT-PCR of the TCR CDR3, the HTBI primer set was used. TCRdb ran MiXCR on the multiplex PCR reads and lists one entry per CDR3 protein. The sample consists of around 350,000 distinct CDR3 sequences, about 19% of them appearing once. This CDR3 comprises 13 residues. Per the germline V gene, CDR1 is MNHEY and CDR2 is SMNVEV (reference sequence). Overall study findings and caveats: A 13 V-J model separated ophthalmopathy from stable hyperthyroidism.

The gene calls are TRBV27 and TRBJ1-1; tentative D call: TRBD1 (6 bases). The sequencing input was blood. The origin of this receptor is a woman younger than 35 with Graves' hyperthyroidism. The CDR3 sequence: CATLGGGRTEAVF. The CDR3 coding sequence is TGTGCCACACTAGGGGGGGGCAGAACTGAAGCTGTCTTT.